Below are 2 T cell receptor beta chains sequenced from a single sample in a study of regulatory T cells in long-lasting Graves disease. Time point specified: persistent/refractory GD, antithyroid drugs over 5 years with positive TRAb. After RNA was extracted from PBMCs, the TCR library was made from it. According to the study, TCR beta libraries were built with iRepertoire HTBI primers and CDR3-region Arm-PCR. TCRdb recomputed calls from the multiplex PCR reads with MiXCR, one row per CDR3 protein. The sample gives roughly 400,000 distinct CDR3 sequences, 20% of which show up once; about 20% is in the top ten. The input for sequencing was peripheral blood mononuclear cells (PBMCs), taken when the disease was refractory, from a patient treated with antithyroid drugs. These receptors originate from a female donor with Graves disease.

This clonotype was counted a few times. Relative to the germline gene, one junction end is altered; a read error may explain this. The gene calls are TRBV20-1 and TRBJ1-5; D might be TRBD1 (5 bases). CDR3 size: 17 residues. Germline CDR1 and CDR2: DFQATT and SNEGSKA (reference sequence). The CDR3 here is CSARDRGAGPLDHPQHF. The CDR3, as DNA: TGCAGTGCTAGGGACCGAGGGGCGGGACCTTTGGATCACCCCCAGCATTTT.

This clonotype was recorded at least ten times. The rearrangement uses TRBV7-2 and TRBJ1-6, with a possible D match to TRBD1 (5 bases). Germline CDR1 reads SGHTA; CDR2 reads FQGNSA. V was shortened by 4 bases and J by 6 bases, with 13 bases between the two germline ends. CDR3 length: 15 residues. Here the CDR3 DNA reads TGTGCCAGCAGCTCCCGGGGCCTCTCTAATTCACCCCTCCACTTT. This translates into CASSSRGLSNSPLHF.